This T cell receptor (beta chain) derives from a study of shared clonotypes between healthy human individuals. Each sorted subset replicate got 200 ng genomic DNA, 25,000 to 35,000 genomes. TCRdb's table, derived via immunoSEQ multiplex PCR, lists solely in-frame clones and lacks some. The repertoire has roughly 2 million clones, more than 90% of them found once; the top ten carry roughly 0.13%. The V and J ends lost 0 bases and 3 bases, in that order; junction bases with no gene match: 6. The germline CDR1 and CDR2 sequences are KGHSH and LQKENI. The CDR3 runs 16 residues. Source material: naive CD4+ T cells sorted from blood. Regarding subset: CD45RA+ positively selected. The J gene is TRBJ2-7, the V gene TRBV18, with 9 bases identical to TRBD1. This TCR derives from a man between 18 and 35 years old in good health. The CDR3 reads CASSPPGSGQGYEQYF. CDR3 DNA sequence: TGTGCCAGCTCACCACCGGGTTCGGGACAGGGCTACGAGCAGTACTTC.